This T cell receptor beta chain derives from a study of blood T cell repertoires in COVID-19. Overall study: Both acute and convalescent COVID-19 samples were obtained from the United States, Italy and Spain. PBMCs, B-cell-depleted T cells, or T cells provided the cDNA or gDNA that made up the material.

Original analysis: Amplification with reference gene primers provided the estimates of nucleated cell counts. Clones were read by immunoSEQ multiplex PCR, and TCRdb kept only the in-frame ones, dropping some. That table furnishes V, J and clone size, whereas the DNA furnished D and trimming. The repertoire holds some 210,000 clones, around 90% seen once, with 5.5% to 6.5% in the top ten. The CDR3 has 13 residues. Trimming cost V 7 bases and J 7 bases, with 16 bases left between them. Looked up from germline, CDR1 is SNHLY and CDR2 is FYNNEI. The origin of this receptor is a man aged 60 to 69 who had recovered from COVID-19. The chain couples TRBV2 to TRBJ1-2, with unresolved D. The material sequenced was peripheral blood. The CDR3 loop reads CASTHFPEAGYTF. The CDR3 region has the DNA TGTGCCAGCACCCACTTCCCCGAGGCTGGCTACACCTTC.